This TCR beta chain was sequenced in a study of shared clonotypes between healthy human individuals. The wider study: CD4 naive and CD4 memory each took three plates per donor, while CD8 naive took two and CD8 memory one.

General observations from the study: Generation of non-shared clonotypes was less probable than generation of clonotypes shared by all four donors.

As concerns this clone: No antigen is known for it.

Every subset had its genomic DNA shared out evenly among several immunoSEQ plates. Template for every sorted-subset replicate PCR totaled about 0.2 ug DNA, about 30,000 T cell genomes. Only in-frame clones appear in the TCRdb table, and some are missing; sequencing was by immunoSEQ multiplex PCR. The data show about 2.4 million clones, more than 85% seen once. This CDR3 comprises 15 residues. V dropped 1 base and J dropped 1 base, with 7 bases sitting between them. Germline V gene data show CDR1 as MGHRA and CDR2 as YSYEKL. Sequencing was carried out using naive CD4+ T cells from PBMCs. Noted subset: CD45RA+ positively selected. The source of this sequence is a man between 18 and 35 years old in good health. Some clones in this sample may be carry-over from other donors' samples. This chain uses TRBV4-1 with TRBJ1-4, with TRBD1 as a possible D gene (5 bases). CDR3: CASSQVQGTNEKLFF. CDR3 bases: TGCGCCAGCAGCCAAGTGCAGGGAACTAATGAAAAACTGTTTTTT.